This T cell receptor beta chain originates from a study of cytomegalovirus exposure and HLA in healthy donors (dated by TCRdb to the late 2010s). In the study overall: In an earlier analysis of 450 to 750 of the donors, 250 to 350 Gb of sequence data and 90 million to 130 million unique TCR beta sequences from roughly 190 million T cells were reported. An earlier analysis of 587 of the donors used high-throughput TCR beta sequencing to judge whether each TCR beta V gene segment behaved as functional or pseudogenic. Both class I and class II loci were covered by HLA typing, at four-digit resolution. In the later analysis, no new phenotypic data were used to find candidate immune exposures; instead, reliance was placed on TCR beta sequences and their occurrence across donors. A separate validation cohort of 100 to 150 different subjects was used in addition to the roughly 640-subject first cohort. All discovery cohort repertoires had been generated using a single sequencing platform. A later genetic analysis took genome-wide SNP genotypes for about three fifths of the 666 donors and used that subset as a discovery cohort. The number of donors typed differed by locus, with 629-630 for A, B, C, DRB1 and DQB1, around 500 for DQA1, over 600 for DPA1, and roughly 450 for DPB1. To predict cytomegalovirus infection status, the study brought together high-throughput TCR immunosequencing, statistical association of individual TCRs with disease status, and machine learning. Of the 350 to 400 genotyped donors, around 81% fell in the genetic ancestry cluster associated with self-reported Caucasian donors. The study used immunosequencing to profile the T cell repertoires of hundreds of subjects and linked those repertoires to cytomegalovirus serostatus. An early release that covered roughly 600 HLA-typed donors contained about 300 gigabases of sequencing data and around 80 million unique TCR sequences. Roughly five DR-DQ haplotypes were handled as single units for association and clustering because linkage in the cohort was strong. Among several hundred genotyped donors of the cohort, an average of approximately 240,000 unique TCR beta nucleotide sequences was sequenced per donor, of which 15% to 20% were non-productive. Donor age, sex, ethnicity and CMV serostatus were compiled together with the repertoire data. The study aimed to test whether signatures of past pathogen exposure could be identified by cataloging public T cell receptors. A later analysis re-analyzed previously published TCR beta repertoires from 550 to 700 donors and added high-resolution HLA genotyping to study TCR occurrence patterns. Results and caveats for the whole study, not just this receptor: Because counts were too low, seventeen rarely observed V segments, including chromosome 9 orphons, were left out of the earlier analysis of roughly 600 of the donors. Because HLA typing was missing for some donors at each locus, association tests included only the typed subset. A later analysis found that TCR association rates varied across HLA loci, with DRB1 alleles showing the most associated TCRs and HLA-C alleles the fewest. A further reported finding was that TCR beta sequences accurately predicted the HLA-A and HLA-B alleles for most subjects in the first cohort. Assigning TCR associations to individual alleles was difficult when HLA alleles, especially DR and DQ, strongly co-occurred. According to a later analysis, most CMV-associated TCR beta chains appeared to be HLA-restricted, and the HLA associations seemed to be driven largely by CMV exposure. The authors suggested that the approach could potentially be extended to other disease states and immunological phenotypes. Compared with equally common non-associated chains, HLA-associated TCR beta chains in a later analysis were more clonally expanded and had lower generation probabilities. In a later genetic analysis, a missense DCLRE1C variant was associated with V-gene and J-gene trimming of TCR beta chains, and the association was replicated in an independent cohort. In an earlier analysis of 587 of the donors, most TCR beta V segments appeared in productive rearrangements about 90% or about 30% of the time, broadly matching IMGT annotations. The study gave a list of over 150 TCR beta chains associated with cytomegalovirus. Because the 87-base-pair reads could not distinguish some IMGT-functional V segments, including TRBV6-2 and TRBV6-3, those segments were excluded. Three of the identified cytomegalovirus-associated TCR beta chains were confirmed in vitro to be specific for cytomegalovirus antigens. Only TCR beta chains were sequenced in this cohort, and the absence of alpha or paired-chain data limited detectable features. Immune exposure information for the cohort was limited to CMV serostatus. In a later analysis, more than 15,000 TCR beta sequences were associated with specific HLA alleles at a false discovery rate of 0.05. Compared with the roughly 700-donor mean, donors in an Asian-associated ancestry cluster had fewer N-insertions in productive TCRs, according to a later genetic analysis. Several of the top co-occurrence clusters appeared to be linked to parvovirus B19, influenza, CMV and Epstein-Barr virus, according to a later analysis. Sequencing depth was assumed to be roughly uniform across donors in the presence/absence analyses, though that assumption may not hold. The sequencing pipeline was judged likely to have produced a cluster of highly shared sequence variants as a technical artifact. Correlated functional status among segregating V segments might reflect linkage disequilibrium, but an unknown experimental factor could not be ruled out. Most TCR sequences were observed very rarely across donors, whereas some public TCRs were present in many individuals. Cytomegalovirus status was reported to be diagnosed by the classifier with high specificity and sensitivity in both the original and validation cohorts.

Including the terminal cysteine and phenylalanine, the CDR3 comprises 19 residues. The CDR3 DNA has 57 bases and is translated from base 1. Relative to germline, V is missing 5 bases and J is missing 0 bases, with 10 bases of the junction outside any gene match. Taken from the germline V gene, the CDR1 and CDR2 loops are SGHAT and FQNNGV. The protocol used for the library was the immunoSEQ multiplex PCR assay. A mixture of 60 forward primers for TCR Vbeta segments and 13 reverse primers for TCR Jbeta segments was used in the multiplex PCR. A multiplex PCR assay on genomic DNA amplified the CDR3 region of rearranged TCR beta genes. The Illumina HiSeq System was used to sequence the amplified TCR beta libraries as 87-base-pair reads. The original methods were these. In a later analysis, some 80 million unique TCR beta chains were counted across the 500 to 850 repertoires, and about 9.9 million of these chains were shared by at least two donors. To remove PCR and sequencing errors, raw reads were error-corrected and collapsed into unique sequences using a nearest-neighbor algorithm that merged closely related sequences. V, D and J gene segments were assigned by aligning CDR3 sequences to IMGT reference sequences. Each retained sequence needed at least a six-nucleotide match to both a V gene segment and a J gene segment. A rearrangement was called productive if the CDR3 had no stop codons and remained in frame with V and J, and every other rearrangement was called non-productive. Following IMGT convention, CDR3 was defined as the stretch from the second conserved V-encoded cysteine up to the conserved J-encoded phenylalanine. In an earlier analysis of roughly 610 of the donors, sequences lacking an unambiguous match to a single V gene segment were excluded. In an earlier analysis of approximately 500 of the donors, a V segment was called functional when productive rearrangements were above 56.7%, and segregating when the standard deviation between donors exceeded 5%. A statistical classification framework was developed to diagnose cytomegalovirus status using the catalog of TCR beta chain sequences. In a later analysis, V and J genes were assigned by comparing TCR nucleotide sequences against IMGT/GENE-DB human TR gene sequences. The TCRdist pipeline was used in a later analysis to assign CDR3 sequences and most-parsimonious VDJ recombination scenarios. In a later analysis, each TCR beta chain was defined by its CDR3 amino acid sequence together with its V-gene family, and reads without a unique V-gene family were excluded. To address suspected cross-contamination and a sequencing artifact, a later analysis removed under 600 highly shared, low-generation-probability nucleotide sequences. In a later analysis, a clonal expansion index for each public chain was calculated from normalized within-repertoire ranks of inferred template counts. Generation probabilities in a later analysis came from a VDJ recombination model fitted to out-of-frame rearrangements, and those results were checked against IGoR. A later analysis scored TCR-TCR, TCR-HLA and TCR-CMV co-occurrence with hypergeometric tests, applying a repertoire-size bias correction to TCR pairs. To estimate false discovery rates, a later analysis permuted the HLA or CMV assignments 20 times. In a later analysis, co-occurring TCRs were grouped using DBSCAN, with TCRdist sequence similarity added in when clustering inside HLA-allele-positive subsets. For co-occurrence clustering, repertoires with fewer than 30,000 or more than 120,000 public chains were excluded, along with roughly five repertoires with anomalous nucleotide sharing. TCRdb carries this immuneACCESS record with in-frame sequences only. Its versions omit some clonotypes, under half of them owing to an unresolved V gene in the studies checked, with the rest unexplained. For V, J and clone size, that table is used; D and trimming come from the DNA. A total of 140,000 or so clones appear in this sample, 74% of them only once. 4.3% of the sample comes from the top ten.

This clone occurred once. Its antigen is not yet known. One base away there is no much larger clone; base qualities are not given. The cohort consisted of 666 healthy bone marrow donors. All cohort members were sampled while nominally healthy, although unrecorded immune exposures were likely present. The donor was CMV seropositive and was included in the group of almost 300 seropositive cohort members. Each donor provided a peripheral blood sample, and peripheral blood mononuclear cells were used for TCR beta sequencing. Genomic DNA extraction from the blood cell samples was performed with the Qiagen DNeasy Blood Extraction Kit.

This clonotype was sampled from a man aged 18 to 29 in good health and CMV-seropositive. Sequenced material: PBMCs. The rearrangement combines TRBV11-2 with TRBJ2-3, with 14 bases aligning to TRBD2. For the CDR3, the sequence is CASSEGLAGGGPSTDTQYF. At the DNA level, the sequence is TGTGCCAGCAGCGAAGGACTAGCGGGGGGCGGCCCTAGCACAGATACGCAGTATTTT.